Listed below are T cell receptor beta chains from one sample, sequenced in a study of blood T cell repertoires in COVID-19. Sequencing used immunoSEQ multiplex PCR; TCRdb keeps in-frame clones, though not all of them. The profile covers fewer than 300,000 clones, with just over 85% appearing a single time and less than 20% taken by the ten largest. Sequenced sample: PBMCs or T cells enriched from blood (not recorded which). Receptor source: a man younger than 35 who had recovered from COVID-19. CDR3s include the opening cysteine and the closing phenylalanine or tryptophan. D genes are given only for firm matches. Size values are once, few and many counts, or a class for expanded clones, and some rows have none.

D	V	J	size	length	CDR3	DNA
NA	TRBV7-9	TRBJ2-1	few	14	CASYRPVGDNEQFF	TGTGCCAGCTATCGCCCTGTGGGCGACAATGAGCAGTTCTTC
NA	TRBV27	TRBJ1-1	NA	13	CASSTTVNTEAFF	TGTGCCAGCAGTACGACAGTGAACACTGAAGCTTTCTTT
NA	TRBV7-2	TRBJ2-4	NA	15	CASRSGELAKNIQYF	TGTGCCAGCAGGTCAGGGGAATTAGCCAAAAACATTCAGTACTTC
NA	TRBV6-1	TRBJ2-7	NA	16	CASSEFGDSFGYEQYF	TGTGCCAGCAGTGAATTCGGGGACTCCTTCGGTTACGAGCAGTACTTC
NA	TRBV10-1	TRBJ2-7	NA	12	CASSLLAGEQYF	TGCGCCAGCAGTTTGCTAGCTGGTGAGCAGTACTTC
NA	TRBV5-1	TRBJ2-3	NA	15	CASSLGGVHTDTQYF	TGCGCCAGCAGCTTGGGCGGGGTACACACAGATACGCAGTATTTT
TRBD1	TRBV19	TRBJ1-6	NA	15	CASSSGTGGDSPLHF	TGTGCCAGTAGTTCCGGGACAGGGGGCGATTCACCCCTCCACTTT
TRBD1	TRBV6-5	TRBJ1-6	NA	15	CASRNGGQGTSPLHF	TGTGCCAGCAGGAACGGTGGACAGGGAACTTCACCCCTCCACTTT
NA	TRBV5-1	TRBJ1-2	NA	15	CASSATVTANYGYTF	TGCGCCAGCAGCGCCACCGTGACAGCGAACTATGGCTACACCTTC
TRBD1	TRBV6-5	TRBJ1-2	few	13	CASRTGVDYGYTF	TGTGCCAGCCGGACAGGGGTGGACTATGGCTACACCTTC
NA	TRBV30	TRBJ1-6	NA	14	CAWSGEGSNSPLHF	TGTGCCTGGAGCGGCGAAGGGAGTAATTCACCCCTCCACTTT
TRBD1	TRBV11-2	TRBJ1-4	NA	13	CASSLGTAEKLFF	TGTGCCAGCAGCTTGGGGACAGCGGAAAAACTGTTTTTT
NA	TRBV4-1	TRBJ1-2	NA	13	CASSQRGAGGYTF	TGCGCCAGCAGCCAGCGGGGGGCGGGCGGCTACACCTTC
TRBD1	TRBV19	TRBJ1-5	NA	16	CASSSGQADSNQPQHF	TGTGCCAGTAGTAGCGGACAGGCAGATAGCAATCAGCCCCAGCATTTT
TRBD2	TRBV30	TRBJ2-7	NA	14	CACSISGTTYEQYF	TGTGCCTGCTCAATTAGCGGGACAACCTACGAGCAGTACTTC
TRBD2	TRBV27	TRBJ2-1	NA	15	CASSFSGSSYNEQFF	TGTGCCAGCAGTTTTAGCGGGAGCTCCTACAATGAGCAGTTCTTC
TRBD1	TRBV27	TRBJ1-5	NA	16	CASRAVGTGLGQPQHF	TGTGCCAGCAGAGCCGTGGGGACAGGGTTAGGTCAGCCCCAGCATTTT
NA	TRBV6-5	TRBJ1-2	once	15	CASSYRRIGGHGYTF	TGTGCCAGCAGTTACCGGAGAATCGGGGGGCATGGCTACACCTTC
TRBD1	TRBV7-8	TRBJ2-1	NA	16	CASSHFEGAAYNEQFF	TGTGCCAGCAGCCATTTTGAGGGGGCCGCCTACAATGAGCAGTTCTTC
NA	TRBV6-5	TRBJ1-1	NA	14	CASSYWAGNTEAFF	TGTGCCAGCAGTTATTGGGCCGGCAACACTGAAGCTTTCTTT
TRBD1	TRBV11-2	TRBJ1-2	NA	16	CASSSLRDRNNYGYTF	TGTGCCAGCAGCTCACTCCGGGACAGGAATAACTATGGCTACACCTTC
TRBD2	TRBV6-1	TRBJ2-1	NA	14	CASSEGAGYGEQFF	TGTGCCAGCAGTGAAGGAGCGGGGTACGGTGAGCAGTTCTTC
NA	TRBV6-1	TRBJ1-6	NA	15	CASSEGAWDNSPLHF	TGTGCCAGCAGTGAGGGGGCTTGGGATAATTCACCCCTCCACTTT
NA	TRBV19	TRBJ1-5	few	13	CASSSLSNQPQHF	TGTGCCAGTAGTAGTCTTAGCAATCAGCCCCAGCATTTT
NA	TRBV7-9	TRBJ1-1	NA	11	CASSSGLEAFF	TGTGCCAGCAGTTCAGGGCTTGAAGCTTTCTTT
NA	TRBV12-3/TRBV12-4	TRBJ1-4	NA	12	CASSPRAEKLFF	TGTGCCAGCAGCCCCAGGGCCGAAAAACTGTTTTTT